Listed below are T cell receptor beta chains from one sample, sequenced in a study of spatial heterogeneity in lung cancer. TCRdb ran MiXCR on the 5' RACE reads and lists one entry per CDR3 protein. The data show about 12,000 distinct CDR3 sequences, about 6.3% seen once. Specimen: lung tumor tissue, collected at surgery. The source of these receptors is a female donor with early-stage non-small cell lung cancer. The CDR3 runs from the conserved cysteine through the conserved F or W. The order of the fields is CDR3 protein, V gene, clone size, J gene. Only some rows state a clone size, as once, few, many or a class for expanded clones.

cdr3_aa: CATGGQGTTGELFF
v_call: TRBV24-1
clone_size: many
j_call: TRBJ2-2

cdr3_aa: CATSDPASGRTDEQFF
v_call: TRBV24-1
clone_size: many
j_call: TRBJ2-1

cdr3_aa: CSARDPSAKGYTF
v_call: TRBV20-1
clone_size: medium-sized
j_call: TRBJ1-2

cdr3_aa: CASSRSGGYEQYF
v_call: TRBV5-1
clone_size: many
j_call: TRBJ2-7

cdr3_aa: CSITGTGYEQYF
v_call: TRBV29-1
clone_size: many
j_call: TRBJ2-7

cdr3_aa: CASSLVRSNTDTQYF
v_call: TRBV7-2
clone_size: medium-sized
j_call: TRBJ2-3

cdr3_aa: CASSLGLVGRARNEQFF
v_call: TRBV5-1
clone_size: medium-sized
j_call: TRBJ2-1

cdr3_aa: CASSSNPTGGTYEQYF
v_call: TRBV7-2
clone_size: many
j_call: TRBJ2-7

cdr3_aa: CASSPTGDTQYF
v_call: TRBV7-2
clone_size: many
j_call: TRBJ2-3

cdr3_aa: CATRTGGIRWANVLTF
v_call: TRBV5-4
clone_size: many
j_call: TRBJ2-6

cdr3_aa: CASSQDATSGNTGELFF
v_call: TRBV14
clone_size: -
j_call: TRBJ2-2